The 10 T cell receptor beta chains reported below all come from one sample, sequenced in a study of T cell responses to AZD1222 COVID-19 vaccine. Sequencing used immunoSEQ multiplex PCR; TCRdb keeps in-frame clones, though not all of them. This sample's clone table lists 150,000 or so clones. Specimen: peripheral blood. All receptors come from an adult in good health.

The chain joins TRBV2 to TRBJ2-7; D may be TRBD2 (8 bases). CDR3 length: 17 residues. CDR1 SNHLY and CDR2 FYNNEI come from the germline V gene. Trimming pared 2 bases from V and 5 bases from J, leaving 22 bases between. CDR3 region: CASSERGPQTSVHEQYF. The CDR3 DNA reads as TGTGCCAGCAGTGAAAGGGGGCCGCAGACTAGCGTGCACGAGCAGTACTTC.

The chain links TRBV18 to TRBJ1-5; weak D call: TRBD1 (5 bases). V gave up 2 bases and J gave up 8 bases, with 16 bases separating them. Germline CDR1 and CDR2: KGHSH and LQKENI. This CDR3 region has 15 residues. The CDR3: CASSPDVGARKPQHF. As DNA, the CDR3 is TGTGCCAGCTCACCAGATGTTGGGGCGAGGAAGCCCCAGCATTTT.

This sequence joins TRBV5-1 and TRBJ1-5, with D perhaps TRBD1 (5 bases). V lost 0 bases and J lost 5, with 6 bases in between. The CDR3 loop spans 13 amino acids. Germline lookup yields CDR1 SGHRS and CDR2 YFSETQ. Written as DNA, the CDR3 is TGCGCCAGCAGCTTGGGGGGGGATCAGCCCCAGCATTTT. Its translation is CASSLGGDQPQHF.

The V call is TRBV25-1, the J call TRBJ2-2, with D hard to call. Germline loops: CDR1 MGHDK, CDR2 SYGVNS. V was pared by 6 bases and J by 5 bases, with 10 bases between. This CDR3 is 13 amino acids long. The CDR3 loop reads CASRGDSTGELFF. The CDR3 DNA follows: TGTGCCAGCAGAGGAGATTCGACCGGGGAGCTGTTTTTT.

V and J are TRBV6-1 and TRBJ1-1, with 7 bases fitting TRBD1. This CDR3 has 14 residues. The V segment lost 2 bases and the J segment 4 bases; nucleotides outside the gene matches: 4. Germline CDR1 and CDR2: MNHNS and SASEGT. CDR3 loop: CASSEWAGGTEAFF. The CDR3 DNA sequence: TGTGCCAGCAGTGAATGGGCAGGGGGCACTGAAGCTTTCTTT.

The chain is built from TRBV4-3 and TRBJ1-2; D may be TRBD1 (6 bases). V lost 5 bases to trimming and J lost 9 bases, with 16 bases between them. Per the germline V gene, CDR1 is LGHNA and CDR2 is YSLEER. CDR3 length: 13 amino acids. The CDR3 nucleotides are TGCGCCAGCAGCTCTAACGGGGACACCCGCTACACCTTC. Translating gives CASSSNGDTRYTF.

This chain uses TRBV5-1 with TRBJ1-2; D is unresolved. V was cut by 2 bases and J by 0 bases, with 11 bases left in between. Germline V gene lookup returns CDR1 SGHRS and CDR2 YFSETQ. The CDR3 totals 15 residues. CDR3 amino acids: CASSFHGSANYGYTF. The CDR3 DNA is TGCGCCAGCAGCTTTCACGGTTCAGCTAACTATGGCTACACCTTC.

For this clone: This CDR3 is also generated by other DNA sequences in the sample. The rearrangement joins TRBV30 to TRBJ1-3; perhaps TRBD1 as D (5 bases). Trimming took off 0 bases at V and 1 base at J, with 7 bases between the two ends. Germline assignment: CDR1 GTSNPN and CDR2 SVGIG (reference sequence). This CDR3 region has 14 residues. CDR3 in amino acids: CAWSVRGSGNTIYF. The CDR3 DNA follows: TGTGCCTGGAGTGTCCGGGGGTCTGGAAACACCATATATTTT.

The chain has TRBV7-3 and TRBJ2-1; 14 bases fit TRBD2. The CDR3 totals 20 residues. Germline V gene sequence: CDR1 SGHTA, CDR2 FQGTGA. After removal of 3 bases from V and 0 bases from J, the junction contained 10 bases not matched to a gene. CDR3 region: CASSFPPGLAGDRSYNEQFF. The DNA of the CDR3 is TGTGCCAGCAGCTTCCCACCGGGACTAGCGGGGGACCGCTCCTACAATGAGCAGTTCTTC.

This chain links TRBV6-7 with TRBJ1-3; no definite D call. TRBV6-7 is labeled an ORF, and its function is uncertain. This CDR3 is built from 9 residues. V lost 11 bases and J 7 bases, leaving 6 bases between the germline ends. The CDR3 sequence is CARPNTIYF. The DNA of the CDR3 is TGTGCCCGCCCGAACACCATATATTTT.